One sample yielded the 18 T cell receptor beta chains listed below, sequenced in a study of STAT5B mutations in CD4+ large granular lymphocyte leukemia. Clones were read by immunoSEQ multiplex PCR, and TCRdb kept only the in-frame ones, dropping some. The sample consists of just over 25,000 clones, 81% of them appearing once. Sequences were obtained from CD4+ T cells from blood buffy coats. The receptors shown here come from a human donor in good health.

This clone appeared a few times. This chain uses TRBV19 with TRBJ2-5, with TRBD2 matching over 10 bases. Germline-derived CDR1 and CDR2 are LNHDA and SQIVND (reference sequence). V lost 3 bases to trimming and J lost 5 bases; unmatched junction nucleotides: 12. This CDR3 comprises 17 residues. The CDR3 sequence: CASSIRGSGGALETQYF. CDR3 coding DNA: TGTGCCAGTAGTATCAGGGGAAGCGGGGGGGCTCTGGAGACCCAGTACTTC.

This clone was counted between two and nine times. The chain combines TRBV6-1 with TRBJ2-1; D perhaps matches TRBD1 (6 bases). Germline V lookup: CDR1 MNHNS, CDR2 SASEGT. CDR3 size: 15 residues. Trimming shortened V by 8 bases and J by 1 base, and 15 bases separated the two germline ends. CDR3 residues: CASLNNRGSYNEQFF. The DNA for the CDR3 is TGTGCCAGCTTAAACAATAGGGGGTCCTACAATGAGCAGTTCTTC.

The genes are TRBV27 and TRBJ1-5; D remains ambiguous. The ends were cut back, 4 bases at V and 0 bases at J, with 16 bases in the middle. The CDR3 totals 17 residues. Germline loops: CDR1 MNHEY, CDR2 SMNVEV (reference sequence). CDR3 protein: CASSSYSGVYSNQPQHF. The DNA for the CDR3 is TGTGCCAGCAGTTCCTACAGCGGAGTTTATAGCAATCAGCCCCAGCATTTT.

This CDR3 reads CASRGGGIQETQYF. CDR3 coding DNA: TGTGCCAGCAGAGGAGGGGGTATACAAGAGACCCAGTACTTC. The chain has TRBV5-4 and TRBJ2-5; D is possibly TRBD1 or TRBD2 (6 bases each). Germline CDR1 SGHNT, CDR2 YYREEE (reference sequence). CDR3 size: 14 residues. Between the trimmed V and J ends, which lost 5 bases and 2 bases, there was a span of 13 bases.

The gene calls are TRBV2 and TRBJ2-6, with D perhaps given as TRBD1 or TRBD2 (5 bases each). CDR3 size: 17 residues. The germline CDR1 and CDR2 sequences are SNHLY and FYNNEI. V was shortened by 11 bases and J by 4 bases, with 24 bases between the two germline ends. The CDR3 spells CAWVGYRGARGANVLTF. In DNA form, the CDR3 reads TGTGCCTGGGTGGGATATCGAGGGGCGAGGGGGGCCAACGTCCTGACTTTC.

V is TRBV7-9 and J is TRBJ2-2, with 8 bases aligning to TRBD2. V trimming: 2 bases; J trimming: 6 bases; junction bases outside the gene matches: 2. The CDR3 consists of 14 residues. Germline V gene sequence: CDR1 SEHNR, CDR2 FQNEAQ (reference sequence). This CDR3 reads CASSLSGSPGELFF. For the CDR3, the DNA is TGTGCCAGCAGCTTAAGCGGGAGTCCCGGGGAGCTGTTTTTT.

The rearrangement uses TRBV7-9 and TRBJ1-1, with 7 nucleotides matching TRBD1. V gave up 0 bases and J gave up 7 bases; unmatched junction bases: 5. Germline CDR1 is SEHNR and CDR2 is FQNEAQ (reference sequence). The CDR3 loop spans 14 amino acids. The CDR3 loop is CASSLAAGGGEAFF. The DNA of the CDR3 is TGTGCCAGCAGCTTAGCGGCAGGGGGAGGTGAAGCTTTCTTT.

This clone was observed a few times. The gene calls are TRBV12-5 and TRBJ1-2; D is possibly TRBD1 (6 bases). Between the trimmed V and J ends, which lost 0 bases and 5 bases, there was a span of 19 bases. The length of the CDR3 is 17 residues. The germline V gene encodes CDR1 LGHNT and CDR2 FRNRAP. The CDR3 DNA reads TGTGCTAGTGGTTTGGTAGTCAAACAGGGAAGAGAGTATGGCTACACCTTC. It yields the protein CASGLVVKQGREYGYTF.

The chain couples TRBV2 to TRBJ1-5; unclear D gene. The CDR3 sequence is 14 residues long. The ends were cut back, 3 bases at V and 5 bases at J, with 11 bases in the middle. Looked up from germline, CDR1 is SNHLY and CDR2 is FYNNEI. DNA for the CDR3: TGTGCCAGCAGTGATGTCTCAGCTGATCAGCCCCAGCATTTT. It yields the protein CASSDVSADQPQHF.

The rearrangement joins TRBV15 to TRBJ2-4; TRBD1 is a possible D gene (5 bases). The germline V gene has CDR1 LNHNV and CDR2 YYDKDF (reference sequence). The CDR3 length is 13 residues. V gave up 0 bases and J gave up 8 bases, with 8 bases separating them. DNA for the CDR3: TGTGCCACCAGCAGAGATCGCAGGGACATTCAGTACTTC. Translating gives CATSRDRRDIQYF.

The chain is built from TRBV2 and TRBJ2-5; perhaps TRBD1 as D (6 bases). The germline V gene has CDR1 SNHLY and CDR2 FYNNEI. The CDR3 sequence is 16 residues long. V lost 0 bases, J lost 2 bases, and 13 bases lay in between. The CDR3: CASSEALSTGQETQYF. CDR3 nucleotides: TGTGCCAGCAGTGAAGCGCTTTCGACAGGTCAAGAGACCCAGTACTTC.

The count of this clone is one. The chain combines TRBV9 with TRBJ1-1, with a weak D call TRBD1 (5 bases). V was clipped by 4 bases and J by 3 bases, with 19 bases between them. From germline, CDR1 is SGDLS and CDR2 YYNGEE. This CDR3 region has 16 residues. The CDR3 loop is CASSPRRGMSDTEAFF. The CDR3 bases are TGTGCCAGCAGCCCTAGACGGGGGATGTCGGACACTGAAGCTTTCTTT.

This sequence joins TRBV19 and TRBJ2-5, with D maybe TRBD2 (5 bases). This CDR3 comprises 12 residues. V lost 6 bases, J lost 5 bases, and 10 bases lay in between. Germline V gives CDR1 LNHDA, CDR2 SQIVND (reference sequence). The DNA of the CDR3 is TGTGCCAGTAGGCAATCGGGGGAGACCCAGTACTTC. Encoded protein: CASRQSGETQYF. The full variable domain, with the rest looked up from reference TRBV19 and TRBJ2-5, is DGGITQSPKYLFRKEGQNVTLSCEQNLNHDAMYWYRQDPGQGLRLIYYSQIVNDFQKGDIAEGYSVSREKKESFPLTVTSAQKNPTAFYLCASRQSGETQYFGPGTRLLVL.

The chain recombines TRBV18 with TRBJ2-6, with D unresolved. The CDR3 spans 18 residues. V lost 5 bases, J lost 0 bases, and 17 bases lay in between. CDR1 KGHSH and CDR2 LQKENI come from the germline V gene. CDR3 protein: CASSSRPFSVSGANVLTF. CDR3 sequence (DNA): TGTGCCAGCTCATCCCGTCCCTTTTCAGTCTCTGGGGCCAACGTCCTGACTTTC. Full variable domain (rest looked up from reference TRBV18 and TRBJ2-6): NAGVMQNPRHLVRRRGQEARLRCSPMKGHSHVYWYRQLPEEGLKFMVYLQKENIIDESGMPKERFSAEFPKEGPSILRIQQVVRGDSAAYFCASSSRPFSVSGANVLTFGAGSRLTVL.

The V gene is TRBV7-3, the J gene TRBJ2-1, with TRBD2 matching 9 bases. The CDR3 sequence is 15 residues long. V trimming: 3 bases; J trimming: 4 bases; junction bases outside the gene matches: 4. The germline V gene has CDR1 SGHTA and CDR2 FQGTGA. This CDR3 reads CASSFAGLAYNEQFF. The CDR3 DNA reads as TGTGCCAGCAGCTTTGCGGGACTAGCATACAATGAGCAGTTCTTC.

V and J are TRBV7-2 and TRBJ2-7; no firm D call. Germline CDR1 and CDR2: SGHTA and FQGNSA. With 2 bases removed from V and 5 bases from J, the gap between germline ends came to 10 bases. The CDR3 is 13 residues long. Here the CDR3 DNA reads TGTGCCAGCAGCTTAAATTTGATGGACGAGCAGTACTTC. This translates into CASSLNLMDEQYF.

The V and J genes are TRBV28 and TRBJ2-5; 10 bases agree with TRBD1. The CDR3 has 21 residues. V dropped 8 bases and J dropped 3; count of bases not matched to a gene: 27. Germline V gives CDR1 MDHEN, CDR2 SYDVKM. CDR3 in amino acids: CASQYLLPGQGPPKHKETQYF. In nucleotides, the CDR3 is TGTGCCAGCCAATACCTTCTTCCGGGACAGGGGCCTCCCAAACATAAAGAGACCCAGTACTTC. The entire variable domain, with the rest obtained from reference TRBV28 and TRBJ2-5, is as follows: DVKVTQSSRYLVKRTGEKVFLECVQDMDHENMFWYRQDPGLGLRLIYFSYDVKMKEKGDIPEGYSVSREKKERFSLILESASTNQTSMYLCASQYLLPGQGPPKHKETQYFGPGTRLLVL.

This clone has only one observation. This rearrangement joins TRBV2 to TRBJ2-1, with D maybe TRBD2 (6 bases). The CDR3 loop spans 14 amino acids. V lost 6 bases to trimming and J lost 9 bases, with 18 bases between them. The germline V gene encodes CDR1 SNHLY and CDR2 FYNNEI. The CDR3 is CASSALTSGGEQFF. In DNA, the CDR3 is TGTGCCAGCAGCGCCCTGACTAGTGGCGGTGAGCAGTTCTTC.